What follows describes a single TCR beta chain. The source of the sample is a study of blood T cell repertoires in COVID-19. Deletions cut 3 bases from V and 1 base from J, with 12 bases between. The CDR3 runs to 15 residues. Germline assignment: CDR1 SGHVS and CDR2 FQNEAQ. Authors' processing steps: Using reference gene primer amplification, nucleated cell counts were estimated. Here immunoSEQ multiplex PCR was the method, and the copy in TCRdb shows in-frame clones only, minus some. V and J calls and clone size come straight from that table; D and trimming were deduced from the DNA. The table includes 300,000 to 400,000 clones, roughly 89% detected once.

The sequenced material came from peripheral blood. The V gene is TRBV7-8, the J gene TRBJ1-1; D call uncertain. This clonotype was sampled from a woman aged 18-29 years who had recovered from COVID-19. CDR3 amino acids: CASSFHLGENTEAFF. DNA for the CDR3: TGTGCCAGCAGCTTCCACCTCGGTGAGAACACTGAAGCTTTCTTT.